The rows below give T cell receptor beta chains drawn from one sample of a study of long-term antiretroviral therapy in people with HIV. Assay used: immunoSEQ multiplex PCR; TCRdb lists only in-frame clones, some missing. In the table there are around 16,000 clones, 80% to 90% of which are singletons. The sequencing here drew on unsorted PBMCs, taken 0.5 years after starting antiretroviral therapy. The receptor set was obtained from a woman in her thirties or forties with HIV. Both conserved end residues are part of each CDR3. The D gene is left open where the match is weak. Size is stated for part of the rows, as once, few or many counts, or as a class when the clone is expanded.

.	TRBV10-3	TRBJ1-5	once	CAISSDAVNQPQHF	TGTGCCATCAGCTCGGACGCGGTTAATCAGCCCCAGCATTTT
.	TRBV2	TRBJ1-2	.	CASSNLPGTYGYTF	TGTGCCAGCAGCAACCTCCCTGGGACCTATGGCTACACCTTC
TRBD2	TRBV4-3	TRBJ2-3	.	CASSQLGLNSGSLGTQYF	TGCGCCAGCAGCCAGCTCGGCCTGAATAGCGGGAGTCTGGGTACGCAGTATTTT
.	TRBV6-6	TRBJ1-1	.	CASSYSYDTEAFF	TGTGCCAGCAGTTACTCTTATGACACTGAAGCTTTCTTT
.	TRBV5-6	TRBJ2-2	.	CASSLGSGELFF	TGTGCCAGCAGCTTAGGTTCCGGGGAGCTGTTTTTT
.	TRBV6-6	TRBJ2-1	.	CASSYSGVASYNEQFF	TGTGCCAGCAGTTACTCGGGGGTAGCCTCCTACAATGAGCAGTTCTTC
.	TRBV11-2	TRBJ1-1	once	CASRIGVQGNTEAFF	TGTGCCAGCAGGATAGGGGTACAGGGTAACACTGAAGCTTTCTTT
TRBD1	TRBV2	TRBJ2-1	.	CASRTGGSYEQFF	TGTGCCAGCAGGACAGGGGGCAGTTATGAGCAGTTCTTC
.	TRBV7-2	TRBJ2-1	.	CASSSLSSFNEQFF	TGTGCCAGCAGCTCCCTTTCTAGCTTCAATGAGCAGTTCTTC
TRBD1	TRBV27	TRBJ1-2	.	CASRTGGWEGYTF	TGTGCCAGCAGGACAGGGGGTTGGGAGGGCTACACCTTC
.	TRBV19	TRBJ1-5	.	CASSKATTTAIQPQHF	TGTGCCAGTAGTAAGGCTACAACTACAGCTATCCAGCCCCAGCATTTT
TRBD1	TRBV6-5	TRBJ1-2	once	CASRTGGGKGYTF	TGTGCCAGCAGAACAGGGGGCGGTAAAGGCTACACCTTC
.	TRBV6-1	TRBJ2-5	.	CASSVVIQETQYF	TGTGCCAGCAGTGTGGTCATCCAAGAGACCCAGTACTTC
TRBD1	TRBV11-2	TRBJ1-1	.	CASSLDRDRGHKEAFF	TGTGCCAGCAGCTTAGATCGGGACAGGGGGCATAAGGAAGCTTTCTTT
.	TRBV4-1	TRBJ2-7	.	CASSQEGFASYEQYF	TGCGCCAGCAGCCAAGAAGGTTTCGCGTCCTACGAGCAGTACTTC
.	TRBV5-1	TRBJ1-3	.	CASSFGDSGNTIYF	TGCGCCAGCAGCTTTGGGGACTCTGGAAACACCATATATTTT
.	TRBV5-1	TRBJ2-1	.	CASSSQDYEQFF	TGCGCCAGCAGCTCGCAGGACTACGAGCAGTTCTTC
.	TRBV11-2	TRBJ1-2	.	CASSISRDGDYGYTF	TGTGCCAGCAGCATAAGCCGGGACGGAGACTATGGCTACACCTTC
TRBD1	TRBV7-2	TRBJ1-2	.	CASSLQQGALYGYTF	TGTGCCAGCAGCCTCCAACAGGGGGCGTTGTATGGCTACACCTTC
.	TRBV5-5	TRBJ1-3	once	CASSLFAVSGNTIYF	TGTGCCAGCAGCTTGTTTGCAGTCTCTGGAAACACCATATATTTT
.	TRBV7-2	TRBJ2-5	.	CASSLEAKETQYF	TGTGCCAGCAGCTTAGAGGCAAAAGAGACCCAGTACTTC
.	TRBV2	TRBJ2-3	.	CASSEVSGLNTQYF	TGTGCCAGCAGTGAAGTGTCAGGGTTAAATACGCAGTATTTT
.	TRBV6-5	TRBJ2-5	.	CASRRESRETQYF	TGTGCCAGCAGACGGGAGTCTCGGGAGACCCAGTACTTC
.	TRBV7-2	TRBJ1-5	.	CASSFSGGNQPQHF	TGTGCCAGCAGCTTTAGCGGGGGCAATCAGCCCCAGCATTTT
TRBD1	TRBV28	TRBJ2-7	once	CASSPTRTGGDEQYF	TGTGCCAGCAGTCCCACCCGGACAGGGGGCGACGAGCAGTACTTC
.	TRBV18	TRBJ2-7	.	CASSGSTYEQYF	TGTGCCAGCTCGGGCAGTACCTACGAGCAGTACTTC
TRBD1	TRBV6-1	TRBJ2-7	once	CASSGTGALPTYEQYF	TGTGCCAGCAGTGGGACAGGGGCACTTCCTACCTACGAGCAGTACTTC
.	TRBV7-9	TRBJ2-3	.	CASSLALSSFGDTQYF	TGTGCCAGCAGCTTAGCGTTGTCTAGCTTTGGTGATACGCAGTATTTT
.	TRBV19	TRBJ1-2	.	CASSTQRTDPYGYTF	TGTGCCAGTAGTACCCAAAGGACAGACCCCTATGGCTACACCTTC
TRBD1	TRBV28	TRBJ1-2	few	CASSLGGQGGYTF	TGTGCCAGCAGTTTAGGGGGACAGGGGGGCTACACCTTC
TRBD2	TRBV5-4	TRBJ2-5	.	CASRPGGDKQTQYF	TGTGCCAGCAGGCCCGGGGGGGATAAACAGACCCAGTACTTC
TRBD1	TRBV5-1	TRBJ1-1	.	CASSLTGGAENTEAFF	TGCGCCAGCAGCTTGACAGGGGGCGCGGAAAACACTGAAGCTTTCTTT
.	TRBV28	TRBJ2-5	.	CASSLLLGVQETQYF	TGTGCCAGCAGTTTATTATTAGGGGTCCAAGAGACCCAGTACTTC
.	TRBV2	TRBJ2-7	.	CASSDRLVLEQYF	TGTGCCAGCAGTGATAGACTGGTCTTGGAGCAGTACTTC
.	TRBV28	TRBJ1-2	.	CASSLMGYGYTF	TGTGCCAGCAGTTTAATGGGCTATGGCTACACCTTC
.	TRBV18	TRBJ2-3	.	CASSPNDLSTDTQYF	TGTGCCAGCTCACCGAATGACCTTAGCACAGATACGCAGTATTTT
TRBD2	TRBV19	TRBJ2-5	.	CASSIAGGSVETQYF	TGTGCCAGTAGTATCGCGGGAGGGTCGGTGGAGACCCAGTACTTC
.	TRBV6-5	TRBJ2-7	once	CASSYGQGVSEQYF	TGTGCCAGCAGTTACGGGCAGGGTGTTAGCGAGCAGTACTTC
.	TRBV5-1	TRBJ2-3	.	CASSLALLSTDTQYF	TGCGCCAGCAGCTTGGCCCTCCTTAGCACAGATACGCAGTATTTT
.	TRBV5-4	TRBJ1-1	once	CASSFWGFPEAFF	TGTGCCAGCAGCTTCTGGGGGTTCCCAGAAGCTTTCTTT
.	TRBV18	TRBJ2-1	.	CASSPGTPLYNEQFF	TGTGCCAGCTCACCGGGCACCCCGTTATACAATGAGCAGTTCTTC
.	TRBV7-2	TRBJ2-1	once	CASSLQGTLASYNEQFF	TGTGCCAGCAGCTTACAAGGGACACTAGCATCCTACAATGAGCAGTTCTTC
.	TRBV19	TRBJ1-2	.	CASTPQTRGLNYGYTF	TGTGCCAGTACTCCCCAGACGCGGGGTCTAAACTATGGCTACACCTTC
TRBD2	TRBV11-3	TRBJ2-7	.	CASSLAGTSYEQYF	TGTGCCAGCAGCTTAGCCGGGACTAGCTACGAGCAGTACTTC
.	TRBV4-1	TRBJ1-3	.	CASSQDPSLGGFGNTIYF	TGCGCCAGCAGCCAAGATCCGAGTCTGGGGGGTTTTGGAAACACCATATATTTT
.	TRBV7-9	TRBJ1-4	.	CASGLGAGEKLFF	TGTGCCAGCGGGTTGGGGGCCGGTGAAAAACTGTTTTTT
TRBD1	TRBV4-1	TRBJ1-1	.	CASSHPGQGTEAFF	TGCGCCAGCAGCCACCCTGGACAGGGAACTGAAGCTTTCTTT
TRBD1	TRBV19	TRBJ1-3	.	CASSNQGVTSGNTIYF	TGTGCCAGTAGTAACCAGGGGGTAACCTCTGGAAACACCATATATTTT
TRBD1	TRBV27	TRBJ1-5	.	CASSPWTGGDQPQHF	TGTGCCAGCAGTCCCTGGACAGGGGGCGATCAGCCCCAGCATTTT
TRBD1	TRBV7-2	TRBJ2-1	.	CASSLDRGFENEQFF	TGTGCCAGCAGCTTAGACAGGGGATTCGAAAATGAGCAGTTCTTC
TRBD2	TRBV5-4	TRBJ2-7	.	CATHAGGVSYEQYF	TGTGCCACCCACGCGGGGGGCGTCTCCTACGAGCAGTACTTC